These T cell receptor beta chains were read from a single sample in a study of vaccination and CD4 T cells after COVID-19. For these receptors, no antigen is known. A single record per CDR3 protein comes from TCRdb applying MiXCR to the PCR reads. The sample carries nearly 25,000 distinct CDR3 sequences, less than 40% recorded once. Sequenced material: CD4+ T cells from blood, cultured in vitro, taken about 7 months after SARS-CoV-2 vaccination. The source is a human donor who had recovered from COVID-19. Both conserved end residues are part of each CDR3. A D gene is named only where the DNA matches it firmly. Clone size is shown for a subset of rows, as once, few, many or a class of expanded clone.

length: 15
V: TRBV28
J: TRBJ2-5
D: -
size: -
CDR3: CASSPRRLAGRTQYF
DNA: TGTGCCAGCAGTCCCCGCCGTTTAGCCGGCAGGACCCAGTACTTC

length: 15
V: TRBV28
J: TRBJ2-7
D: TRBD1
size: -
CDR3: CASSPGGGRGYEQYF
DNA: TGTGCCAGCAGTCCCGGTGGGGGCAGGGGGTACGAGCAGTACTTC

length: 14
V: TRBV20-1
J: TRBJ2-5
D: TRBD2
size: medium-sized
CDR3: CSAPQRDKGETQYF
DNA: TGCAGTGCCCCCCAGCGGGATAAAGGAGAGACCCAGTACTTC

length: 14
V: TRBV7-2
J: TRBJ2-3
D: -
size: -
CDR3: CASSRRRGQDTQYF
DNA: TGTGCCAGCAGCCGGCGGAGGGGTCAGGATACGCAGTATTTT

length: 15
V: TRBV7-3
J: TRBJ2-5
D: TRBD2
size: few
CDR3: CASSSTSGRQETQYF
DNA: TGTGCCAGCAGCTCGACTAGCGGGAGACAAGAGACCCAGTACTTC

length: 15
V: TRBV7-9
J: TRBJ2-7
D: TRBD2
size: few
CDR3: CASSPGLAGIYEQYF
DNA: TGTGCCAGCAGTCCGGGACTAGCGGGTATCTACGAGCAGTACTTC

length: 12
V: TRBV20-1
J: TRBJ2-5
D: -
size: few
CDR3: CSAAGQQETQYF
DNA: TGCAGTGCCGCGGGACAGCAAGAGACCCAGTACTTC

length: 16
V: TRBV15
J: TRBJ2-6
D: -
size: few
CDR3: CATSRDIGSGANVLTF
DNA: TGTGCCACCAGCAGAGATATAGGGTCTGGGGCCAACGTCCTGACTTTC

length: 12
V: TRBV6-1
J: TRBJ2-2
D: -
size: -
CDR3: CASAENTGELFF
DNA: TGTGCCAGCGCGGAAAACACCGGGGAGCTGTTTTTT

length: 17
V: TRBV20-1
J: TRBJ2-3
D: TRBD2
size: -
CDR3: CSATPPGSGSYTDTQYF
DNA: TGCAGTGCTACCCCCCCGGGCAGCGGGAGTTATACAGATACGCAGTATTTT

length: 13
V: TRBV19
J: TRBJ1-5
D: -
size: -
CDR3: CASTPGGRQPQHF
DNA: TGTGCCAGTACCCCGGGGGGGCGTCAGCCCCAGCATTTT

length: 11
V: TRBV20-1
J: TRBJ1-1
D: -
size: -
CDR3: CSASGNTEAFF
DNA: TGCAGTGCTAGTGGGAACACTGAAGCTTTCTTT

length: 12
V: TRBV7-2
J: TRBJ2-3
D: -
size: -
CDR3: CASSFLVGTQYF
DNA: TGTGCCAGCAGCTTTTTGGTGGGTACGCAGTATTTT

length: 16
V: TRBV20-1
J: TRBJ2-7
D: -
size: -
CDR3: CSARALKGELVREQYF
DNA: TGCAGTGCTAGGGCGTTAAAGGGGGAACTAGTCCGCGAGCAGTACTTC

length: 15
V: TRBV19
J: TRBJ1-5
D: -
size: few
CDR3: CASSPQWYSNQPQHF
DNA: TGTGCCAGTAGCCCCCAGTGGTATAGCAATCAGCCCCAGCATTTT

length: 13
V: TRBV7-3
J: TRBJ2-5
D: TRBD2
size: -
CDR3: CASSSQGGETQYF
DNA: TGTGCCAGCAGCTCTCAGGGAGGGGAGACCCAGTACTTC

length: 14
V: TRBV6-1
J: TRBJ2-1
D: TRBD2
size: once
CDR3: CASSRTSGSNEQFF
DNA: TGTGCCAGCAGTCGGACTAGCGGGAGTAATGAGCAGTTCTTC

length: 15
V: TRBV4-3
J: TRBJ2-5
D: -
size: few
CDR3: CASSQVTGERETQYF
DNA: TGCGCCAGCAGCCAAGTGACGGGGGAGCGGGAGACCCAGTACTTC

length: 11
V: TRBV7-9
J: TRBJ2-1
D: -
size: medium-sized
CDR3: CASSLFGEQFF
DNA: TGTGCCAGCAGCTTATTCGGTGAGCAGTTCTTC

length: 16
V: TRBV5-4
J: TRBJ2-1
D: TRBD2
size: few
CDR3: CASSLMSGRPSNEQFF
DNA: TGTGCCAGCAGCTTGATGAGCGGGAGGCCATCCAATGAGCAGTTCTTC

length: 14
V: TRBV28
J: TRBJ1-1
D: -
size: few
CDR3: CASSLGAGNTEAFF
DNA: TGTGCCAGCAGCCTAGGGGCAGGGAACACTGAAGCTTTCTTT

length: 15
V: TRBV7-9
J: TRBJ2-5
D: -
size: medium-sized
CDR3: CASSLQLGGTETQYF
DNA: TGTGCCAGCAGCCTCCAGCTTGGGGGCACGGAGACCCAGTACTTC

length: 16
V: TRBV6-5
J: TRBJ1-5
D: TRBD1
size: medium-sized
CDR3: CASSYTNRGGNQPQHF
DNA: TGTGCCAGCAGTTACACGAACAGGGGCGGGAATCAGCCCCAGCATTTT

length: 14
V: TRBV20-1
J: TRBJ1-6
D: -
size: few
CDR3: CSARRFADNSPLHF
DNA: TGCAGTGCTAGGAGGTTTGCAGATAATTCACCCCTCCACTTT

length: 15
V: TRBV7-3
J: TRBJ2-1
D: TRBD2
size: -
CDR3: CASSFETSGYNEQFF
DNA: TGTGCCAGCAGCTTCGAGACTAGCGGATACAATGAGCAGTTCTTC

length: 21
V: TRBV7-9
J: TRBJ2-7
D: -
size: few
CDR3: CASSFYICSASLTSGMREQYF
DNA: -

length: 15
V: TRBV7-2
J: TRBJ2-1
D: -
size: -
CDR3: CASSFSGTTHNEQFF
DNA: TGTGCCAGCAGCTTTTCCGGGACAACCCACAATGAGCAGTTCTTC

length: 15
V: TRBV20-1
J: TRBJ1-1
D: -
size: few
CDR3: CSARTRDEMNTEAFF
DNA: TGCAGTGCTAGGACCAGGGACGAGATGAACACTGAAGCTTTCTTT

length: 16
V: TRBV19
J: TRBJ2-5
D: -
size: once
CDR3: CASSMWTGSKGETQYF
DNA: TGTGCCAGTAGTATGTGGACCGGTTCCAAGGGAGAGACCCAGTACTTC

length: 14
V: TRBV28
J: TRBJ1-1
D: TRBD1
size: -
CDR3: CASSLIQGATEAFF
DNA: TGTGCCAGCAGTTTAATACAGGGGGCCACTGAAGCTTTCTTT

length: 14
V: TRBV5-1
J: TRBJ2-5
D: -
size: -
CDR3: CASSPRTAQETQYF
DNA: TGCGCCAGCAGCCCGAGGACAGCCCAAGAGACCCAGTACTTC

length: 11
V: TRBV21-1
J: TRBJ2-7
D: -
size: -
CDR3: CASSTQYEQYF
DNA: TGTGCCAGCAGCACCCAATACGAGCAGTACTTC